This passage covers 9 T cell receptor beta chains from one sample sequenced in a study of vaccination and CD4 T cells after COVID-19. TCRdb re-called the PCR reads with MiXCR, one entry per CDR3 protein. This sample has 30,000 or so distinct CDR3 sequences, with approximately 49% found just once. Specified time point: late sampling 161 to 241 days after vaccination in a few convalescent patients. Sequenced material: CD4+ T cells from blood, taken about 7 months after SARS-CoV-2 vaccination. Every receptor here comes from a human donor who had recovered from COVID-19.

Here the CDR3 DNA reads TGTGCCAGCAGTTTATTGGGCGGGAGCTTCTACAATGAGCAGTTCTTC. The encoded protein is CASSLLGGSFYNEQFF. V gene TRBV27 combines with J gene TRBJ2-1; 7 bases are a match to TRBD2. J was trimmed by 3 bases and V by 1 base; bases with no gene match: 6. CDR3 length equals 16 residues. Germline loops: CDR1 MNHEY, CDR2 SMNVEV (reference sequence).

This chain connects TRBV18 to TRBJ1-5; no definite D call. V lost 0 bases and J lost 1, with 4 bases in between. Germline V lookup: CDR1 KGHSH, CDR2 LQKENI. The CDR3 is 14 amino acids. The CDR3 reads CASSPPSSNQPQHF. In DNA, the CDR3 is TGTGCCAGCTCACCACCGAGCAGCAATCAGCCCCAGCATTTT.

CDR3 in DNA: TGCAGTGCTAGAGACAGGGACAGATACACAGATACGCAGTATTTT. Translation gives CSARDRDRYTDTQYF. The gene calls are TRBV20-1 and TRBJ2-3; 7 nucleotides align to TRBD1. From germline, CDR1 is DFQATT and CDR2 SNEGSKA (reference sequence). V lost 0 bases and J lost 2; bases outside the gene matches: 5. The CDR3 is 15 amino acids.

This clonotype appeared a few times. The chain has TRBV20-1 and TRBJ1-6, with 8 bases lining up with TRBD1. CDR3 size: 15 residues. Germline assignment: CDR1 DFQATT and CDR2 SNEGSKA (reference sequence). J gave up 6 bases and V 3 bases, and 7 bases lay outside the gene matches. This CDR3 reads CSASAPGQANSPLHF. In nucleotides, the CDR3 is TGCAGTGCTAGCGCTCCGGGACAGGCTAATTCACCCCTCCACTTT.

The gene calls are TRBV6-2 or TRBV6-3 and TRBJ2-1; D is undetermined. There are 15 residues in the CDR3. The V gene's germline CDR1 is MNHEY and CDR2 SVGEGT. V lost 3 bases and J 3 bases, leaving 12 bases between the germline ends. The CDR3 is CASSYLTGLYNEQFF. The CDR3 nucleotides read TGTGCCAGCAGTTATCTAACGGGCCTCTACAATGAGCAGTTCTTC.

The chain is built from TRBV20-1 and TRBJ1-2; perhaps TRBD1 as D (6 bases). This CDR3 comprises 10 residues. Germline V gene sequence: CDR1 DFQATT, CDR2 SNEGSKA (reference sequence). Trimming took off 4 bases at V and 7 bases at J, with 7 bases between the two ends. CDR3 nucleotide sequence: TGCAGTGCTAACAGGGTTGGCTACACCTTC. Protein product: CSANRVGYTF.

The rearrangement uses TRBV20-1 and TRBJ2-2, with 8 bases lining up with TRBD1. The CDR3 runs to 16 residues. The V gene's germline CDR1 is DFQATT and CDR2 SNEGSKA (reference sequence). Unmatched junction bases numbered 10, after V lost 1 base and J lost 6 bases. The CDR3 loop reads CSARVSDRGDSGELFF. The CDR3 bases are TGCAGTGCTAGAGTGAGCGACAGGGGAGATTCCGGGGAGCTGTTTTTT.

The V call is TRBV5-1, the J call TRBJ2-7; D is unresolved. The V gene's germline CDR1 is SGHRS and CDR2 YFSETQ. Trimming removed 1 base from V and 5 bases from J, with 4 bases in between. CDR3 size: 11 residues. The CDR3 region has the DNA TGCGCCAGCAGCTTGTCCGACGAGCAGTACTTC. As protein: CASSLSDEQYF.

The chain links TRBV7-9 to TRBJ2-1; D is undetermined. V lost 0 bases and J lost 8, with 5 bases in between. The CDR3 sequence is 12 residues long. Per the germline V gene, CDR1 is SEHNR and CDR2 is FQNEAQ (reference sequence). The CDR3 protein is CASSLAADEQFF. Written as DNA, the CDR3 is TGTGCCAGCAGCTTAGCGGCTGATGAGCAGTTCTTC. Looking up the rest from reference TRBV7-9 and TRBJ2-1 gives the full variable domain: DTGVSQNPRHKITKRGQNVTFRCDPISEHNRLYWYRQTLGQGPEFLTYFQNEAQLEKSRLLSDRFSAERPKGSFSTLEIQRTEQGDSAMYLCASSLAADEQFFGPGTRLTVL.